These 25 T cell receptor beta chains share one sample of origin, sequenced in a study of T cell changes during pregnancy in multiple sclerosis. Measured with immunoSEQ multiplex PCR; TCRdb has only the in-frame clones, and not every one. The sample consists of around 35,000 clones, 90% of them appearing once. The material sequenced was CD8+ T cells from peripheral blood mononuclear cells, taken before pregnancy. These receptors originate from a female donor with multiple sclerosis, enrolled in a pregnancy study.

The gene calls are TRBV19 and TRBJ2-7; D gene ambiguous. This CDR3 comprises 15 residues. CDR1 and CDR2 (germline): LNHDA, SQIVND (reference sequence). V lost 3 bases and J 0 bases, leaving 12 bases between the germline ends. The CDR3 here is CASSIGSTPSYEQYF. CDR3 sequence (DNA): TGTGCCAGTAGTATCGGGTCCACGCCCTCCTACGAGCAGTACTTC.

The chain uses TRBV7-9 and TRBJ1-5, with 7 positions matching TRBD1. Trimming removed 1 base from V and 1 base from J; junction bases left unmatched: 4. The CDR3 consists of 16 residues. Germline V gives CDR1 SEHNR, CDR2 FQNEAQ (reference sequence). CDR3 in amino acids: CASSLGRGPSNQPQHF. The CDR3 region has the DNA TGTGCCAGCAGCTTAGGGAGGGGGCCAAGCAATCAGCCCCAGCATTTT.

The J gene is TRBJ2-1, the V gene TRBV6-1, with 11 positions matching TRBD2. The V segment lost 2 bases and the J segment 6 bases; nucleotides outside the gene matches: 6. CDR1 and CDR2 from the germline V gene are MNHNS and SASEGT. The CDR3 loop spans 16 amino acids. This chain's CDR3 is CASSEWGLAATNEQFF. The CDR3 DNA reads TGTGCCAGCAGTGAATGGGGACTAGCGGCTACCAATGAGCAGTTCTTC.

The CDR3 reads CASSIGSGTYEQYF. The CDR3 region has the DNA TGCGCCAGCAGCATTGGCAGCGGAACCTACGAGCAGTACTTC. This chain uses TRBV5-1 with TRBJ2-7; a possible D gene is TRBD2 (5 bases). With 4 bases removed from V and 2 bases from J, the gap between germline ends came to 13 bases. The CDR3 extends over 14 amino acids. Germline CDR1 is SGHRS and CDR2 is YFSETQ.

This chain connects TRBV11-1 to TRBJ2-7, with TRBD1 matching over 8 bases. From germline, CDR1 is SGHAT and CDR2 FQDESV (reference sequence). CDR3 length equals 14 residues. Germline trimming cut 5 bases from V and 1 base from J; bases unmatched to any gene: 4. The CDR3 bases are TGTGCCAGCAGCCCCAGGGACAGGTCCTACGAGCAGTACTTC. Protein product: CASSPRDRSYEQYF.

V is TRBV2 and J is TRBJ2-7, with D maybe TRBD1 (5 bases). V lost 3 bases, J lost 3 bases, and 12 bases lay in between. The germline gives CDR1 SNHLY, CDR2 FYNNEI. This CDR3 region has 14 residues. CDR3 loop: CASSDWGRDYEQYF. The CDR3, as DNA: TGTGCCAGCAGTGATTGGGGCAGGGACTACGAGCAGTACTTC.

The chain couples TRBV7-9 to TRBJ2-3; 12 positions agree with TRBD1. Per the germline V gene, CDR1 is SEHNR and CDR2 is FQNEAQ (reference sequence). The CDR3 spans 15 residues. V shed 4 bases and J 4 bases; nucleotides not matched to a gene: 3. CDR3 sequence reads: CASSSGQGAADTQYF. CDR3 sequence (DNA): TGTGCCAGCAGCTCGGGACAGGGGGCAGCAGATACGCAGTATTTT.

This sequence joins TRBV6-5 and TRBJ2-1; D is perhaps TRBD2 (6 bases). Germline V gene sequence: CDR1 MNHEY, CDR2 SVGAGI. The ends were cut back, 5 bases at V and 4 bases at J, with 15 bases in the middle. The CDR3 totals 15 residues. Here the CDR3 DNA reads TGTGCCAGCAGTCGGGCCGGGACTCCGTACAATGAGCAGTTCTTC. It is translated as CASSRAGTPYNEQFF.

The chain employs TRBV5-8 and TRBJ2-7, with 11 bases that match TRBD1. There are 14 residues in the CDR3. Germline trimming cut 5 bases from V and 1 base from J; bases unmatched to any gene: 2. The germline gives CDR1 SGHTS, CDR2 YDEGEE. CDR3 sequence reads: CASRGQGASYEQYF. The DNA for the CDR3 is TGTGCCAGCAGAGGACAGGGGGCATCCTACGAGCAGTACTTC.

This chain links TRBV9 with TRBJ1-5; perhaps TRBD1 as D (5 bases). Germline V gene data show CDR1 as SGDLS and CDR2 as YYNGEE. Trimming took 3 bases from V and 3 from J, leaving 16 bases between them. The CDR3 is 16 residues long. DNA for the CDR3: TGTGCCAGCAGCGCGGGAGGAGGGGACTACAATCAGCCCCAGCATTTT. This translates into CASSAGGGDYNQPQHF. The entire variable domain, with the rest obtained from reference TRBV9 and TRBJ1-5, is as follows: DSGVTQTPKHLITATGQRVTLRCSPRSGDLSVYWYQQSLDQGLQFLIQYYNGEERAKGNILERFSAQQFPDLHSELNLSSLELGDSALYFCASSAGGGDYNQPQHFGDGTRLSIL.

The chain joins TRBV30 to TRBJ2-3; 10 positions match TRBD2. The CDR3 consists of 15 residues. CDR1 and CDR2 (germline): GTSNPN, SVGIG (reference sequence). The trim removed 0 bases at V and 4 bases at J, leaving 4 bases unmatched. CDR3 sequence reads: CAWSVAGGPADTQYF. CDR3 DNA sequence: TGTGCCTGGAGTGTAGCGGGAGGGCCCGCAGATACGCAGTATTTT.

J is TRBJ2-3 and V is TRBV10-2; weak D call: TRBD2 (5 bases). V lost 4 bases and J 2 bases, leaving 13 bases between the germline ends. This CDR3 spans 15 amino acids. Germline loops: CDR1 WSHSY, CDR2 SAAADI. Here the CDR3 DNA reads TGCGCCAGCAGTGGGAGTGACGGGGACACAGATACGCAGTATTTT. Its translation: CASSGSDGDTDTQYF.

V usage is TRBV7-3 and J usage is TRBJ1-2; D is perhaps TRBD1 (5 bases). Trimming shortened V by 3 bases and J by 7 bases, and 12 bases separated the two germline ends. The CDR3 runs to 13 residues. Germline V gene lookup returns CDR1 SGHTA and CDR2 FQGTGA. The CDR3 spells CASSFLTGFGYTF. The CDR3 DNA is TGTGCCAGCAGCTTTTTAACAGGCTTTGGCTACACCTTC.

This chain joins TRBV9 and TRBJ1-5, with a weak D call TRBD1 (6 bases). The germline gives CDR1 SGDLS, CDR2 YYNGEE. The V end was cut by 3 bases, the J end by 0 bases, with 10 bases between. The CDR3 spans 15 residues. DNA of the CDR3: TGTGCCAGCAGCGGGGGACAAACTAGCAATCAGCCCCAGCATTTT. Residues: CASSGGQTSNQPQHF.

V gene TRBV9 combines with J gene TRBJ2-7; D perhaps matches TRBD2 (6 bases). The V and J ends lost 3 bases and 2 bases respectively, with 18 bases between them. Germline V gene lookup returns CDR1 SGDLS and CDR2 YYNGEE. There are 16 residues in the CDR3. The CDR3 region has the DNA TGTGCCAGCAGCGCAAAGTCCGGGACTGGCCCCTACGAGCAGTACTTC. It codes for CASSAKSGTGPYEQYF.

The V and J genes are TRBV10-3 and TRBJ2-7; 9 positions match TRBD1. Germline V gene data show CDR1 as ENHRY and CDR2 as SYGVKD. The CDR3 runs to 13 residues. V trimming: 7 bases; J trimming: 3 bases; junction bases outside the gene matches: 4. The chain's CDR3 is CAIKRTGDYEQYF. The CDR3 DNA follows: TGTGCCATCAAACGGACAGGGGACTACGAGCAGTACTTC.

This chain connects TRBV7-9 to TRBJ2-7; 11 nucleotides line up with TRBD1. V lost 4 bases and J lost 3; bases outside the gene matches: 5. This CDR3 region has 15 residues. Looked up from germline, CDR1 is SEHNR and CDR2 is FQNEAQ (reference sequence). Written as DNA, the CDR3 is TGTGCCAGCAGCTCTTGGACAGGGGGCTTCTACGAGCAGTACTTC. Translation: CASSSWTGGFYEQYF.

The CDR3 protein is CASSSTSGIMNEQFF. The CDR3 nucleotides read TGTGCCAGCAGTTCCACTAGCGGGATAATGAATGAGCAGTTCTTC. V is TRBV7-2 and J is TRBJ2-1; 10 bases fit TRBD2. The CDR3 sequence is 15 residues long. V trimming: 6 bases; J trimming: 7 bases; junction bases outside the gene matches: 9. CDR1 and CDR2 (germline): SGHTA, FQGNSA.

The CDR3 DNA reads TGTGCCAGCAGCACGTTCGCCTATAGCGGGAGGGACTACGAGCAGTACTTC. This gives the protein CASSTFAYSGRDYEQYF. V and J are TRBV13 and TRBJ2-7, with 11 bases fitting TRBD2. The CDR3 totals 17 residues. Germline V gene data show CDR1 as PRHDT and CDR2 as FYEKMQ (reference sequence). The V gene end was trimmed by 5 bases and the J gene end by 3 bases; junction bases not matched to a gene: 12.

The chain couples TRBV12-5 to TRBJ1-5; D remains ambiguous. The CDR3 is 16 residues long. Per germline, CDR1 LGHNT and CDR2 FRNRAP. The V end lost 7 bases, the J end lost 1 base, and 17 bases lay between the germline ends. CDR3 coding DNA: TGTGCTAGTGCCACCCGTTTTGAGGAGAGCAATCAGCCCCAGCATTTT. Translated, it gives CASATRFEESNQPQHF.

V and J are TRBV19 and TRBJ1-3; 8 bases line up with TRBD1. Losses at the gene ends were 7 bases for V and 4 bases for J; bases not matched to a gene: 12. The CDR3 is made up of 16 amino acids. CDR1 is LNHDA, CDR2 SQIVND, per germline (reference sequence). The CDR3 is CASTYTPGGLGNTIYF. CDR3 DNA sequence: TGTGCCAGTACCTACACCCCAGGGGGCCTCGGAAACACCATATATTTT.

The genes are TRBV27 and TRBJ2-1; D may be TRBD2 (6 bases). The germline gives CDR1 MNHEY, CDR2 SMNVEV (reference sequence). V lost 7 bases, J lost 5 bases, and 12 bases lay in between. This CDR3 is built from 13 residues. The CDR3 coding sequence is TGTGCCAGCAAGGAGTGGGGGGACAATGAGCAGTTCTTC. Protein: CASKEWGDNEQFF.

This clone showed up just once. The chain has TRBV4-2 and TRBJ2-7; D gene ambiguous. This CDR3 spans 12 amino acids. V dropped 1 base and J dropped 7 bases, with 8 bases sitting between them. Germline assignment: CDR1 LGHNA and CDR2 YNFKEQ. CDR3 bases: TGTGCCAGCAGCCAAGGGCAGTTGGAGCAGTACTTC. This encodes CASSQGQLEQYF.

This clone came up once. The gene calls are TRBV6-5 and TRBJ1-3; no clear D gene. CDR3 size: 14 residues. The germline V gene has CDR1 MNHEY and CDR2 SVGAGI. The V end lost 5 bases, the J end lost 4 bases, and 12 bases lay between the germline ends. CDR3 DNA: TGTGCCAGCAGTGCCCTTCCAGCGGGAAACACCATATATTTT. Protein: CASSALPAGNTIYF.

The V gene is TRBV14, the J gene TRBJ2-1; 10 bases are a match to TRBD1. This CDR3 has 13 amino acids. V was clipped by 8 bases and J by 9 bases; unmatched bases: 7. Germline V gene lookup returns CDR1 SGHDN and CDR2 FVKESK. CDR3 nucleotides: TGTGCCAGCGACCTGACAGGGGGCAGTGAGCAGTTCTTC. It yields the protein CASDLTGGSEQFF.